The rows below give T cell receptor beta chains drawn from one sample of a study of blood T cell repertoires in COVID-19. The table came from immunoSEQ multiplex PCR; TCRdb's copy has only in-frame clones and leaves some out. The sample yields approximately 61,000 clones, about 77% seen once. Sequencing was performed on peripheral blood. Receptors were obtained from a human donor in a cohort sampled during active COVID-19. Both conserved end residues are part of each CDR3. D genes are given only for firm matches. Expanded clones get a size class; other rows say once, few or many, or leave the size out.

15	TRBD1	TRBV19	TRBJ2-7	once	TGTGCCAGTAACGATAACAGGGGATTCTCCTACGAGCAGTACTTC	CASNDNRGFSYEQYF
13	.	TRBV11-2	TRBJ2-3	.	TGTGCCAGCACCATAGCGAGCACAGATACGCAGTATTTT	CASTIASTDTQYF
14	.	TRBV7-2	TRBJ1-1	.	TGTGCCAGCAGCTTAGTTGCGCTAAACACTGAAGCTTTCTTT	CASSLVALNTEAFF
14	.	TRBV7-9	TRBJ2-2	.	TGTGCCAGCAGCTTAGCGCCGGGGTTCGGGGAGCTGTTTTTT	CASSLAPGFGELFF
15	TRBD2	TRBV13	TRBJ2-1	.	TGTGCCAGCAGCCCCGGACTAGCGGCCTACAATGAGCAGTTCTTC	CASSPGLAAYNEQFF
14	.	TRBV19	TRBJ1-5	few	TGTGCCAGTAGACTCGTACAGGGCGGGCAGCCCCAGCATTTT	CASRLVQGGQPQHF
15	.	TRBV7-8	TRBJ1-4	.	TGTGCCAGCAGCTTAGATGGGGGCAGGAATGAAAAACTGTTTTTT	CASSLDGGRNEKLFF
13	.	TRBV18	TRBJ2-1	.	TGTGCCAGCTCACCAAGCCTCGACAATGAGCAGTTCTTC	CASSPSLDNEQFF
14	.	TRBV6-4	TRBJ2-2	.	TGTGCCAGCAGTCCGGGAGTTGGCACCGGGGAGCTGTTTTTT	CASSPGVGTGELFF
13	.	TRBV7-2	TRBJ1-2	.	TGTGCCAGCAGCTTAGGACAGAGAAATGGCTACACCTTC	CASSLGQRNGYTF
15	.	TRBV6-2/TRBV6-3	TRBJ2-7	.	TGTGCCAGCAGTTCGCTTCTAGCGACCACCTACGAGCAGTACTTC	CASSSLLATTYEQYF
17	TRBD2	TRBV15	TRBJ2-2	.	TGTGCCACCAGCAGAGATATGCGGGGGGGGAACACCGGGGAGCTGTTTTTT	CATSRDMRGGNTGELFF
16	.	TRBV21-1	TRBJ1-3	.	TGTGCCAGCAGCAAAGTTTCATGGACAGGCGGAAACACCATATATTTT	CASSKVSWTGGNTIYF
16	.	TRBV7-2	TRBJ1-3	.	TGTGCCAGCAGCTCCCGGACGGGAAACTCTGGAAACACCATATATTTT	CASSSRTGNSGNTIYF
12	TRBD1	TRBV19	TRBJ2-7	.	TGTGCCAGTAGCTTACAGGGGTACGAGCAGTACTTC	CASSLQGYEQYF
12	.	TRBV18	TRBJ1-1	.	TGTGCCACCACGACACAGAACACTGAAGCTTTCTTT	CATTTQNTEAFF
15	TRBD2	TRBV5-6	TRBJ2-5	.	TGTGCCAGCAGCGAACCGGGACTAGGGGAAGAGACCCAGTACTTC	CASSEPGLGEETQYF
16	TRBD1	TRBV27	TRBJ2-7	few	TGTGCCAGCAGTCCCCCCGGGACAGGCAAACCCTACGAGCAGTACTTC	CASSPPGTGKPYEQYF
16	.	TRBV27	TRBJ2-2	.	TGTGCCAGCAGCCTGGGGGGGGCCTCGAACACCGGGGAGCTGTTTTTT	CASSLGGASNTGELFF
11	.	TRBV6-5	TRBJ2-5	.	TGTGCCAGCAGTATCAAAGAGACCCAGTACTTC	CASSIKETQYF
16	.	TRBV6-6	TRBJ2-1	.	TGTGCCAGCAGTTACTCTGGGACTCCCGGAATCAATGAGCAGTTCTTC	CASSYSGTPGINEQFF
13	.	TRBV7-7	TRBJ1-1	.	TGTGCTAGCAGCTTAGACAGATACACTGAAGCTTTCTTT	CASSLDRYTEAFF
14	TRBD2	TRBV2	TRBJ2-7	.	TGTGCCAGCGGGGGGGGGAGATCCCTCTACGAGCAGTACTTC	CASGGGRSLYEQYF
16	TRBD1	TRBV4-3	TRBJ1-2	once	TGCGCCAGCAGCCAAGATCTATGGACAGGGAACTATGGCTACACCTTC	CASSQDLWTGNYGYTF
13	.	TRBV9	TRBJ2-1	once	TGTGCCAGCAGCGTAACGACTAGGGATGAGCAGTTCTTC	CASSVTTRDEQFF
12	.	TRBV2	TRBJ1-5	.	TGTGCCAGCAGTGATCCACAGGGACCCCAGCATTTT	CASSDPQGPQHF
13	.	TRBV12-3/TRBV12-4	TRBJ2-7	.	TGTGCCAGCAGCGCGGGGATCCGAGGCGAGCAGTACTTC	CASSAGIRGEQYF
15	TRBD1	TRBV10-3	TRBJ2-7	.	TGTGCCATCAGTGATGCCGCAGGGGGCGCCGGGGAGCAGTACTTC	CAISDAAGGAGEQYF
12	.	TRBV30	TRBJ1-3	.	TGTGCCTGGAAGCAGGCTGGAAACACCATATATTTT	CAWKQAGNTIYF
17	TRBD2	TRBV11-2	TRBJ2-5	.	TGTGCCAGCAGCTTTACATCCGGACTAGCGGGAGTGGAGACCCAGTACTTC	CASSFTSGLAGVETQYF
16	TRBD2	TRBV10-3	TRBJ2-3	.	TGTGCCATCAGTGGACTAGCGGGAGGGGGGGCAGATACGCAGTATTTT	CAISGLAGGGADTQYF
15	TRBD1	TRBV4-1	TRBJ1-3	.	TGCGCCAGCAGCCAACCGACAGGGGATGGAAACACCATATATTTT	CASSQPTGDGNTIYF